A selection of T cell receptor beta chains follows, all from one sample in a study of OX40 agonist ivuxolimab in advanced cancers. Profiled with immunoSEQ multiplex PCR; TCRdb holds only in-frame clones, not every one. The sample has some 85,000 clones; around 90% are singletons. This material consisted of CD4+ or CD8+ T cells sorted from blood, taken in a trial of the OX40 agonist ivuxolimab. The receptors were sampled from an adult with an advanced solid tumor such as melanoma, head and neck, liver or kidney cancer. The CDR3 runs from the conserved cysteine through the conserved F or W. The D gene is left open where the match is weak. Some rows mark clone size as missing; the rest say once, few, many or name a class of expanded clone.

D gene: NA; V gene: TRBV18; J gene: TRBJ1-2; clone size: NA; CDR3 DNA: TGTGCCAGCTCGCCAGGGTCAGGCTACACCTTC; CDR3 protein: CASSPGSGYTF
D gene: TRBD2; V gene: TRBV4-2; J gene: TRBJ2-7; clone size: NA; CDR3 DNA: TGTGCCAGCAGCTTAACCGGGACTAGCGGGAGGAACGAGCAGTACTTC; CDR3 protein: CASSLTGTSGRNEQYF
D gene: NA; V gene: TRBV7-8; J gene: TRBJ2-7; clone size: few; CDR3 DNA: TGTGCCAGCAGCTCTAGTTGGAGCGAGCAGTACTTC; CDR3 protein: CASSSSWSEQYF
D gene: NA; V gene: TRBV7-9; J gene: TRBJ1-1; clone size: NA; CDR3 DNA: TGTGCCAGCAGCTTAGGACAGCGTAACACTGAAGCTTTCTTT; CDR3 protein: CASSLGQRNTEAFF
D gene: NA; V gene: TRBV7-2; J gene: TRBJ2-7; clone size: NA; CDR3 DNA: TGTGCCAGCAGCTTCGTCATAGCCTACGAGCAGTACTTC; CDR3 protein: CASSFVIAYEQYF
D gene: TRBD2; V gene: TRBV18; J gene: TRBJ2-7; clone size: few; CDR3 DNA: TGTGCCAGCTCACCGGGACTAGCGGGAGCCTACGAGCAGTACTTC; CDR3 protein: CASSPGLAGAYEQYF
D gene: NA; V gene: TRBV2; J gene: TRBJ1-2; clone size: NA; CDR3 DNA: TGTGCCAGCAGTGAAAGTCGCGATGGCTACACCTTC; CDR3 protein: CASSESRDGYTF
D gene: NA; V gene: TRBV6-5; J gene: TRBJ2-1; clone size: NA; CDR3 DNA: TGTGCCAGCAGTCCTTTAGGGCCAGCCTACAATGAGCAGTTCTTC; CDR3 protein: CASSPLGPAYNEQFF
D gene: NA; V gene: TRBV5-1; J gene: TRBJ1-5; clone size: NA; CDR3 DNA: TGCGCCAGCAGGGGAGACAGTCAGTGGGAGCCCCAGCATTTT; CDR3 protein: CASRGDSQWEPQHF
D gene: NA; V gene: TRBV7-9; J gene: TRBJ2-1; clone size: NA; CDR3 DNA: TGTGCCAGCAGCCCCCCCCCGAGCTCCTACAATGAGCAGTTCTTC; CDR3 protein: CASSPPPSSYNEQFF
D gene: NA; V gene: TRBV4-1; J gene: TRBJ2-1; clone size: NA; CDR3 DNA: TGCGCCAGCAGCCAAACTGCCGCGGGGAGCTCCTACAATGAGCAGTTCTTC; CDR3 protein: CASSQTAAGSSYNEQFF
D gene: NA; V gene: TRBV15; J gene: TRBJ1-2; clone size: once; CDR3 DNA: TGTGCCACCAGCAGCGATCTTTGGGGGGCTCTAGGCTACACCTTC; CDR3 protein: CATSSDLWGALGYTF
D gene: TRBD2; V gene: TRBV12-5; J gene: TRBJ2-7; clone size: NA; CDR3 DNA: TGTGCTAGTGGCCCAGGACTAGCGGGAGGGAGGGAGCAGTACTTC; CDR3 protein: CASGPGLAGGREQYF
D gene: TRBD1; V gene: TRBV29-1; J gene: TRBJ2-1; clone size: NA; CDR3 DNA: TGCAGCATAACAGGGGTTGGCCACAATGAGCAGTTCTTC; CDR3 protein: CSITGVGHNEQFF
D gene: TRBD2; V gene: TRBV5-1; J gene: TRBJ2-3; clone size: NA; CDR3 DNA: TGCGCCAGCAGCTTAAGACTAGCGACAAGCACAGATACGCAGTATTTT; CDR3 protein: CASSLRLATSTDTQYF
D gene: NA; V gene: TRBV27; J gene: TRBJ1-3; clone size: NA; CDR3 DNA: TGTGCCAGCAGTTCTATTACAGCTGGAAACACCATATATTTT; CDR3 protein: CASSSITAGNTIYF
D gene: TRBD1; V gene: TRBV29-1; J gene: TRBJ1-4; clone size: NA; CDR3 DNA: TGCAGCGTGGATGACAGGGGGGGAGAAAAACTGTTTTTT; CDR3 protein: CSVDDRGGEKLFF
D gene: NA; V gene: TRBV27; J gene: TRBJ2-2; clone size: few; CDR3 DNA: TGTGCCAGCAGACTTCCGGCGGGTAGGGAGCTGTTTTTT; CDR3 protein: CASRLPAGRELFF
D gene: NA; V gene: TRBV18; J gene: TRBJ2-5; clone size: NA; CDR3 DNA: TGTGCCAGCTCGCGGCGCGTGGAGACCCAGTACTTC; CDR3 protein: CASSRRVETQYF
D gene: NA; V gene: TRBV29-1; J gene: TRBJ2-3; clone size: once; CDR3 DNA: TGCAGCGTTGCACTAGATACGCAGTATTTT; CDR3 protein: CSVALDTQYF
D gene: NA; V gene: TRBV5-1; J gene: TRBJ2-1; clone size: NA; CDR3 DNA: TGCGCCAGCACGCCCCAGGGGCTCAATGAGCAGTTCTTC; CDR3 protein: CASTPQGLNEQFF
D gene: NA; V gene: TRBV5-1; J gene: TRBJ2-5; clone size: NA; CDR3 DNA: TGCGCCAGCAATAAGGGCCAAGAGACCCAGTACTTC; CDR3 protein: CASNKGQETQYF
D gene: NA; V gene: TRBV10-3; J gene: TRBJ2-2; clone size: NA; CDR3 DNA: TGTGCCATCAGTGAGTCCGTCGGGGAGCTGTTTTTT; CDR3 protein: CAISESVGELFF
D gene: TRBD1; V gene: TRBV18; J gene: TRBJ2-7; clone size: NA; CDR3 DNA: TGTGCCAGCAACGTTCAGGGGGCAGGGTCCTACGAGCAGTACTTC; CDR3 protein: CASNVQGAGSYEQYF
D gene: NA; V gene: TRBV14; J gene: TRBJ2-5; clone size: NA; CDR3 DNA: TGTGCCAGCAGCCAACAGTTCGGGACCCAGTACTTC; CDR3 protein: CASSQQFGTQYF
D gene: NA; V gene: TRBV21-1; J gene: TRBJ2-7; clone size: once; CDR3 DNA: TGTGCCAGCAGCAAAGCGGGCCCTTATCCCTACGAGCAGTACTTC; CDR3 protein: CASSKAGPYPYEQYF
D gene: NA; V gene: TRBV11-2; J gene: TRBJ1-5; clone size: NA; CDR3 DNA: TGTGCCAGCAGCTTATTGGAGGATCAGCCCCAGCATTTT; CDR3 protein: CASSLLEDQPQHF
D gene: TRBD1; V gene: TRBV2; J gene: TRBJ2-3; clone size: NA; CDR3 DNA: TGTGCCAGCAGTTTTCGGACAGGGAACACAGATACGCAGTATTTT; CDR3 protein: CASSFRTGNTDTQYF
D gene: NA; V gene: TRBV6-4; J gene: TRBJ2-1; clone size: NA; CDR3 DNA: TGTGCCAGCAGTGACCGAGGGGATGAGCAGTTCTTC; CDR3 protein: CASSDRGDEQFF
D gene: NA; V gene: TRBV27; J gene: TRBJ2-1; clone size: once; CDR3 DNA: TGTGCCAGCAGTAGCCGGGACAGAGGATTAGCGGGACGGGGCGATGAGCAGTTCTTC; CDR3 protein: CASSSRDRGLAGRGDEQFF
D gene: TRBD2; V gene: TRBV18; J gene: TRBJ2-5; clone size: NA; CDR3 DNA: TGTGCCAGCTCACCACTGGCTAGCGGGTTCCAAGAGACCCAGTACTTC; CDR3 protein: CASSPLASGFQETQYF
D gene: NA; V gene: TRBV7-9; J gene: TRBJ2-3; clone size: once; CDR3 DNA: TGTGCCAGCAGCTTATCGGGGTCGGGTACAGATACGCAGTATTTT; CDR3 protein: CASSLSGSGTDTQYF
D gene: TRBD2; V gene: TRBV7-2; J gene: TRBJ2-2; clone size: NA; CDR3 DNA: TGTGCCAGCAGCTTAGGCGGGAGCTGGTACACCGGGGAGCTGTTTTTT; CDR3 protein: CASSLGGSWYTGELFF
D gene: TRBD2; V gene: TRBV28; J gene: TRBJ2-1; clone size: NA; CDR3 DNA: TGTGCCAGCGGGGGGGGGACTAGCGTGTCCTACAATGAGCAGTTCTTC; CDR3 protein: CASGGGTSVSYNEQFF
D gene: NA; V gene: TRBV11-2; J gene: TRBJ1-1; clone size: NA; CDR3 DNA: TGTGCCAGCAGCTTAGGGGACGCGGGGTTGAGAGCTTTCTTT; CDR3 protein: CASSLGDAGLRAFF
D gene: NA; V gene: TRBV2; J gene: TRBJ2-1; clone size: NA; CDR3 DNA: TGTGCCAGCCGGGGGACTCCGGGCTCCTACAATGAGCAGTTCTTC; CDR3 protein: CASRGTPGSYNEQFF
D gene: NA; V gene: TRBV6-6; J gene: TRBJ2-4; clone size: NA; CDR3 DNA: TGTGCCAGCACCGGACAGAAAAACATTCAGTACTTC; CDR3 protein: CASTGQKNIQYF
D gene: NA; V gene: TRBV4-3; J gene: TRBJ2-6; clone size: NA; CDR3 DNA: TGCGCCAGCAGCCAAGATCTGGGCTACAGCTCTGGGGCCAACGTCCTGACTTTC; CDR3 protein: CASSQDLGYSSGANVLTF
D gene: TRBD2; V gene: TRBV5-1; J gene: TRBJ2-7; clone size: NA; CDR3 DNA: TGCGCCAGCAGCGGGACTAGCGTCCCCTACGAGCAGTACTTC; CDR3 protein: CASSGTSVPYEQYF
D gene: TRBD2; V gene: TRBV29-1; J gene: TRBJ2-1; clone size: NA; CDR3 DNA: TGCAGCGTTGCGGCGGGGCCGGCTAGCGGTTACAATGAGCAGTTCTTC; CDR3 protein: CSVAAGPASGYNEQFF